The subject of this entry is one T cell receptor (beta chain). These data are taken from a study of blood T cell repertoires in COVID-19. Study overall: From the United States, Italy and Spain came samples of acute and convalescent COVID-19. The analysed material was cDNA or gDNA that came from T cells, B-cell-depleted T cells, or PBMCs.

Germline trimming cut 0 bases from V and 4 bases from J; bases unmatched to any gene: 6. The CDR3 extends over 15 amino acids. Germline V gene sequence: CDR1 GTSNPN, CDR2 SVGIG (reference sequence). Per the authors' pipeline: Reference gene primers were amplified, and this amplification served to estimate nucleated cell counts. TCRdb keeps only in-frame clones here, not all; method: immunoSEQ multiplex PCR. Clone size and V and J calls were adopted from that table, with D and trimming inferred from the DNA. The sample contains more than 150,000 clones, 70% to 90% of which appear only once. The chain carries TRBV30 and TRBJ2-3, with 8 nucleotides matching TRBD2. The origin of this receptor is a man in his 70s with active or convalescent COVID-19. The source material was peripheral blood. The CDR3 reads CAWSVLGGAADTQYF. In nucleotides, the CDR3 is TGTGCCTGGAGTGTACTCGGGGGGGCAGCAGATACGCAGTATTTT.